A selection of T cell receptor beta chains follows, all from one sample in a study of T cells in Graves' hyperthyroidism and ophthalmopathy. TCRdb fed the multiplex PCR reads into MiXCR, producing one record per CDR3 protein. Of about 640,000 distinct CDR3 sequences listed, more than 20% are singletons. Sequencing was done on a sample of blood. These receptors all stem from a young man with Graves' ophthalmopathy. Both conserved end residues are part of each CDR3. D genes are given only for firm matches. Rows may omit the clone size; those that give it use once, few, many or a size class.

CDR3: CASSPQGAPATEAFF; DNA: TGCGCCAGCAGCCCACAGGGGGCCCCCGCCACTGAAGCTTTCTTT; V: TRBV5-1; size: few; J: TRBJ1-1; D: TRBD1
CDR3: CASSLRTGVTGGYGYTF; DNA: TGTGCCAGCAGCTTAAGGACAGGGGTGACCGGGGGGTATGGCTACACCTTC; V: TRBV11-1; size: once; J: TRBJ1-2; D: TRBD1
CDR3: CASSPNPYEQYF; DNA: TGTGCCAGCAGCCCTAATCCCTACGAGCAGTACTTC; V: TRBV3-1; size: many; J: TRBJ2-7; D: NA
CDR3: CASSSDGRVISNEQFF; DNA: TGTGCCAGCAGCTCAGACGGGAGGGTGATCTCGAATGAGCAGTTCTTC; V: TRBV7-9; size: few; J: TRBJ2-1; D: TRBD2
CDR3: CAWNPGQGYTEAFF; DNA: TGTGCCTGGAACCCGGGACAGGGGTACACTGAAGCTTTCTTT; V: TRBV30; size: few; J: TRBJ1-1; D: TRBD1
CDR3: CASSLSRTAGKGYTF; DNA: TGTGCCAGCAGTTTATCTCGGACAGCGGGGAAGGGCTACACCTTC; V: TRBV27; size: NA; J: TRBJ1-2; D: NA
CDR3: CASSPQNGLAGTGTEAFF; DNA: TGTGCCAGCTCACCACAGAATGGACTGGCGGGCACGGGGACTGAAGCTTTCTTT; V: TRBV18; size: few; J: TRBJ1-1; D: NA
CDR3: CASSLDPGGMNTEAFF; DNA: TGTGCCAGCAGCTTAGACCCGGGAGGGATGAACACTGAAGCTTTCTTT; V: TRBV11-1; size: many; J: TRBJ1-1; D: NA
CDR3: CASSIWPPREQYF; DNA: TGTGCCAGTAGTATTTGGCCACCCCGCGAGCAGTACTTC; V: TRBV19; size: NA; J: TRBJ2-7; D: NA
CDR3: CASSRLAGGGSYNEQFF; DNA: TGTGCCAGCAGTCGACTAGCGGGAGGGGGATCCTACAATGAGCAGTTCTTC; V: TRBV12-3/TRBV12-4; size: NA; J: TRBJ2-1; D: TRBD2
CDR3: CATSRERTSSYEQYF; DNA: TGTGCCACCAGCAGAGAAAGGACTAGCTCCTACGAGCAGTACTTC; V: TRBV15; size: many; J: TRBJ2-7; D: TRBD2
CDR3: CASSELEQGHYGYTF; DNA: TGTGCCAGCAGTGAATTGGAACAGGGTCACTATGGCTACACCTTC; V: TRBV25-1; size: NA; J: TRBJ1-2; D: NA
CDR3: CASRAPRVASTDTQYF; DNA: TGTGCCAGCAGAGCCCCGCGGGTGGCTAGCACAGATACGCAGTATTTT; V: TRBV27; size: NA; J: TRBJ2-3; D: NA
CDR3: CSVWVAGEGQTQYF; DNA: TGCAGCGTTTGGGTAGCGGGGGAAGGACAAACGCAGTATTTT; V: TRBV29-1; size: NA; J: TRBJ2-3; D: TRBD2
CDR3: CASRSRTEGGEIQYF; DNA: TGTGCCAGCAGAAGCAGGACTGAGGGAGGGGAGATCCAGTACTTC; V: TRBV12-3/TRBV12-4; size: NA; J: TRBJ2-5; D: TRBD2